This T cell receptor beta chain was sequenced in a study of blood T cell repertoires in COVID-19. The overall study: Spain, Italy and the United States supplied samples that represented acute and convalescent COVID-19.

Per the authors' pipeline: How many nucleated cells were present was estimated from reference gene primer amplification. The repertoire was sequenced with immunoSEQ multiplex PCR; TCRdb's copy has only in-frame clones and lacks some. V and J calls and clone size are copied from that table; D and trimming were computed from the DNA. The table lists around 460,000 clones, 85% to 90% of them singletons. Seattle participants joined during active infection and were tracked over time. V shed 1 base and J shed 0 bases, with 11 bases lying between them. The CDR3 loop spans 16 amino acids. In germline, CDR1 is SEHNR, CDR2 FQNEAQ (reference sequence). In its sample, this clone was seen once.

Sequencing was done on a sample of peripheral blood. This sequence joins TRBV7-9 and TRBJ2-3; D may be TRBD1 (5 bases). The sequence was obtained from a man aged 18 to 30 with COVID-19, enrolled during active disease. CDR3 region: CASSLGLGASTDTQYF. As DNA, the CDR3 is TGTGCCAGCAGCTTAGGGCTAGGGGCTAGCACAGATACGCAGTATTTT.